The 9 T cell receptor beta chains reported below all come from one sample, sequenced in a study of blood T cell repertoires in COVID-19. The data were produced by immunoSEQ multiplex PCR, yet TCRdb's version contains in-frame clones alone and is incomplete. The sample has approximately 100,000 clones, about 91% seen once. Sequenced material: peripheral blood. These receptor sequences come from a human donor in a cohort sampled during active COVID-19.

The chain links TRBV18 to TRBJ2-2, with 8 bases fitting TRBD2. The CDR3 is 17 amino acids. Unmatched junction bases numbered 8, after V lost 1 base and J lost 4 bases. The germline V gene has CDR1 KGHSH and CDR2 LQKENI. CDR3: CASSPLPGGSGTGELFF. The CDR3 coding sequence is TGTGCCAGCTCACCACTGCCGGGAGGGAGTGGCACCGGGGAGCTGTTTTTT.

The gene calls are TRBV19 and TRBJ2-7, with TRBD1 matching 11 bases. CDR3 length: 14 residues. V was pared by 7 bases and J by 4 bases, with 6 bases of the junction left unmatched. CDR1 and CDR2 from the germline V gene are LNHDA and SQIVND (reference sequence). DNA for the CDR3: TGTGCCAGTACGGGACAGGGGGTAAATTACGAGCAGTACTTC. Amino acid sequence: CASTGQGVNYEQYF.

This chain links TRBV5-1 with TRBJ2-6; TRBD1 is a possible D gene (6 bases). The ends were cut back, 5 bases at V and 2 bases at J, with 11 bases in the middle. Germline V CDR1 and CDR2: SGHRS, YFSETQ. This CDR3 is 15 amino acids long. CDR3 loop: CASRRQDPGANVLTF. The CDR3 DNA is TGCGCCAGCAGAAGACAGGACCCTGGGGCCAACGTCCTGACTTTC.

The chain is built from TRBV7-2 and TRBJ2-2, with 9 bases that match TRBD1. CDR1 and CDR2 from the germline V gene are SGHTA and FQGNSA. J lost 3 bases, V lost 6 bases, and 5 bases had no gene match. CDR3 length equals 15 residues. CDR3: CASSRTGVYTGELFF. CDR3 DNA: TGTGCCAGCAGTCGGACAGGGGTCTACACCGGGGAGCTGTTTTTT.

In nucleotides, the CDR3 is TGTGCCACCAGCAGAGACAAGACAGGGCCTCACTATGGCTACACCTTC. Encoded protein: CATSRDKTGPHYGYTF. The V call is TRBV15, the J call TRBJ1-2, with TRBD1 matching 7 bases. Germline CDR1 and CDR2: LNHNV and YYDKDF (reference sequence). Trimming cost V 0 bases and J 3 bases; bases outside gene matches: 7. This CDR3 is 16 amino acids long. Full variable domain (remainder filled in from reference TRBV15 and TRBJ1-2): DAMVIQNPRYQVTQFGKPVTLSCSQTLNHNVMYWYQQKSSQAPKLLFHYYDKDFNNEADTPDNFQSRRPNTSFCFLDIRSPGLGDTAMYLCATSRDKTGPHYGYTFGSGTRLTVV.

The chain employs TRBV5-6 and TRBJ2-7; no firm D call. Germline values: CDR1 SGHDT, CDR2 YYEEEE. The CDR3 is 13 residues long. The ends were cut back, 4 bases at V and 3 bases at J, with 11 bases in the middle. CDR3 coding DNA: TGTGCCAGCAGCCTCGGCGGAGTCTACGAGCAGTACTTC. Its translation: CASSLGGVYEQYF.

The chain employs TRBV25-1 and TRBJ2-2, with D possibly being TRBD2 (5 bases). This CDR3 comprises 16 residues. V gave up 7 bases and J gave up 3 bases, with 18 bases separating them. Germline V lookup: CDR1 MGHDK, CDR2 SYGVNS. CDR3 DNA: TGTGCCAGCATGCCCCCGAGCGGAAAATACACCGGGGAGCTGTTTTTT. Its protein product is CASMPPSGKYTGELFF. The full variable domain, completed using reference TRBV25-1 and TRBJ2-2, is EADIYQTPRYLVIGTGKKITLECSQTMGHDKMYWYQQDPGMELHLIHYSYGVNSTEKGDLSSESTVSRIRTEHFPLTLESARPSHTSQYLCASMPPSGKYTGELFFGEGSRLTVL.

The chain employs TRBV5-1 and TRBJ2-1; D not resolved. CDR1 SGHRS and CDR2 YFSETQ come from the germline V gene. The ends were cut back, 4 bases at V and 1 base at J, with 9 bases in the middle. The CDR3 length is 14 residues. Written as DNA, the CDR3 is TGCGCCAGCAGCACCCAGTTGTCCTACAATGAGCAGTTCTTC. Its protein is CASSTQLSYNEQFF.

This clone was counted once. The chain joins TRBV6-2 or TRBV6-3 to TRBJ1-5; 11 bases agree with TRBD1. The CDR3 is made up of 16 amino acids. Germline V lookup: CDR1 MNHEY, CDR2 SVGEGT. The V and J ends lost 5 bases and 5 bases, in that order; junction bases with no gene match: 8. The CDR3 DNA is TGTGCCAGCAGTAGGGAGGGACAGGGGGGTTATCAGCCCCAGCATTTT. This encodes CASSREGQGGYQPQHF.